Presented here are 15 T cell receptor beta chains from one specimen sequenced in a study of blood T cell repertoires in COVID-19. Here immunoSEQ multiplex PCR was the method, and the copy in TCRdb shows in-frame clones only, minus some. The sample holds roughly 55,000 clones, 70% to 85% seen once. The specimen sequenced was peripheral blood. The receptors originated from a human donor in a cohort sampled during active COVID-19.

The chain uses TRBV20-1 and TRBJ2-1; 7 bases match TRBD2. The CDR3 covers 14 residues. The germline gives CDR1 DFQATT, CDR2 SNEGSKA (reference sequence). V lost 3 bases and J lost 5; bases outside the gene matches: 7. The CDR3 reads CSASPGTTNNEQFF. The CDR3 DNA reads TGCAGTGCTAGTCCCGGGACTACTAACAATGAGCAGTTCTTC.

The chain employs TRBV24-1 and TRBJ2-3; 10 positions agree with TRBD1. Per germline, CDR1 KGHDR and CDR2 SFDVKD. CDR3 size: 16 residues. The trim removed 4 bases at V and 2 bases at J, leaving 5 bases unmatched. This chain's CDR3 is CATSENGTGDTDTQYF. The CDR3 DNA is TGTGCCACCAGTGAGAACGGGACAGGGGACACAGATACGCAGTATTTT.

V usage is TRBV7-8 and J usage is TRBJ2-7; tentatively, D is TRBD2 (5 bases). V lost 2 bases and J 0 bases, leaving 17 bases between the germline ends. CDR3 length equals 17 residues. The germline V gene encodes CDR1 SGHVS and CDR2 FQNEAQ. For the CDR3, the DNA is TGTGCCAGCAGCTTACATGTCGGAGGCCCCGGCTCCTACGAGCAGTACTTC. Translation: CASSLHVGGPGSYEQYF.

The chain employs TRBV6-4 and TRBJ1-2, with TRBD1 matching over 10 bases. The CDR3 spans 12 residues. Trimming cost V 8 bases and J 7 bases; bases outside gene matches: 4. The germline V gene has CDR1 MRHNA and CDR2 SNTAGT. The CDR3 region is CASRDRGLGYTF. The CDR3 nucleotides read TGTGCCAGCCGCGACAGGGGGCTTGGCTACACCTTC.

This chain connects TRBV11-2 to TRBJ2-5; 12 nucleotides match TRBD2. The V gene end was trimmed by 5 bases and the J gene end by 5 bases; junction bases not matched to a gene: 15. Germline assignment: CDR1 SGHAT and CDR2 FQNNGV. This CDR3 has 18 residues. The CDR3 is CASSGGTSGPFLAETQYF. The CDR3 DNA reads TGTGCCAGCAGCGGGGGGACTAGCGGGCCATTTCTGGCTGAGACCCAGTACTTC.

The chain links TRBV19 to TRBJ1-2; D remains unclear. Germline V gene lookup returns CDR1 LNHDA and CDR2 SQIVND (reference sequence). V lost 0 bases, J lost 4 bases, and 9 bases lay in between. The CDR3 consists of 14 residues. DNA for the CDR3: TGTGCCAGTAGTATAGATACAGACCGCTATGGCTACACCTTC. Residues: CASSIDTDRYGYTF.

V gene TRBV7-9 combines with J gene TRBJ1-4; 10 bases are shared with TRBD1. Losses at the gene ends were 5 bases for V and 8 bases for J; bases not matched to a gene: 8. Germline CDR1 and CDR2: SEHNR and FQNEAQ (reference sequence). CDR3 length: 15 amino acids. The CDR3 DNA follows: TGTGCCAGCAGCCCAGGACAGGGGGTAAACGAAAAACTGTTTTTT. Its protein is CASSPGQGVNEKLFF. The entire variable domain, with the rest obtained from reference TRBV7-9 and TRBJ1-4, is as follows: DTGVSQNPRHKITKRGQNVTFRCDPISEHNRLYWYRQTLGQGPEFLTYFQNEAQLEKSRLLSDRFSAERPKGSFSTLEIQRTEQGDSAMYLCASSPGQGVNEKLFFGSGTQLSVL.

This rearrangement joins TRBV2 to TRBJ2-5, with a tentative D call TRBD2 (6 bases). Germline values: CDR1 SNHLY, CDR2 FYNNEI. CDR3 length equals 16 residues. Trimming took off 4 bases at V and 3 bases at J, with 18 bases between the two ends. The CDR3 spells CASSASFGTGEETQYF. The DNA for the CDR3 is TGTGCCAGCAGTGCTAGTTTTGGTACGGGGGAAGAGACCCAGTACTTC. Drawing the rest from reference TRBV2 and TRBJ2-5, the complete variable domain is EPEVTQTPSHQVTQMGQEVILRCVPISNHLYFYWYRQILGQKVEFLVSFYNNEISEKSEIFDDQFSVERPDGSNFTLKIRSTKLEDSAMYFCASSASFGTGEETQYFGPGTRLLVL.

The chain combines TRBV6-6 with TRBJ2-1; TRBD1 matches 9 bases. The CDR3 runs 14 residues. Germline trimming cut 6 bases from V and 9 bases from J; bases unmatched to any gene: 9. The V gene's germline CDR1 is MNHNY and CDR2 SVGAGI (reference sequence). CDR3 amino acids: CASRQQGAGAEQFF. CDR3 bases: TGTGCCAGCAGGCAACAGGGGGCTGGGGCTGAGCAGTTCTTC.

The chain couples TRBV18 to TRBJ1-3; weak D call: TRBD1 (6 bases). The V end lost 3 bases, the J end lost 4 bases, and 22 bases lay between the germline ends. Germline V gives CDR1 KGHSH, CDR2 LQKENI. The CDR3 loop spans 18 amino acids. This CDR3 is CASSPSGTSPASGNTIYF. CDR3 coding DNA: TGTGCCAGCTCACCTTCGGGGACAAGCCCGGCTTCGGGAAACACCATATATTTT.

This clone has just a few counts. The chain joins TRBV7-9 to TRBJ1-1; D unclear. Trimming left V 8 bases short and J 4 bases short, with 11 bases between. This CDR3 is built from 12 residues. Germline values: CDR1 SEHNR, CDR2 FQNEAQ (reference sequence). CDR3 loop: CASGYTITEAFF. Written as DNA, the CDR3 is TGTGCCAGCGGCTACACCATCACTGAAGCTTTCTTT.

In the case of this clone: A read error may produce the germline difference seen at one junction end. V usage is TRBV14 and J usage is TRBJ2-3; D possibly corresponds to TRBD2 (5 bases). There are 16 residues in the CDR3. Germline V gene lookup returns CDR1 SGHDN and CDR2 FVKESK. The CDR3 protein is CASSLSGSGSRDTQYF. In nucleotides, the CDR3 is TGTGCCAGCAGCCTGTCCGGGTCGGGGAGCAGAGATACGCAGTATTTT.

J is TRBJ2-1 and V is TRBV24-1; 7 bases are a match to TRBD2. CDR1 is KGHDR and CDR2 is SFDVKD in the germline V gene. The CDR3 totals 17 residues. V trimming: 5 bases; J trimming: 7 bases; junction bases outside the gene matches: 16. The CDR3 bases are TGTGCCACCAGTGGCTCTATAACTAGCGCTACTACTAATGAGCAGTTCTTC. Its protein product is CATSGSITSATTNEQFF.

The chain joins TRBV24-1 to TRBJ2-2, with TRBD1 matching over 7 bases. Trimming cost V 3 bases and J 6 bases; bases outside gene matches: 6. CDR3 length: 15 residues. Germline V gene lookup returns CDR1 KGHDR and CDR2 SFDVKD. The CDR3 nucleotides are TGTGCCACCAGTGATCAACAGGGGAAGGCCGGGGAGCTGTTTTTT. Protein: CATSDQQGKAGELFF.

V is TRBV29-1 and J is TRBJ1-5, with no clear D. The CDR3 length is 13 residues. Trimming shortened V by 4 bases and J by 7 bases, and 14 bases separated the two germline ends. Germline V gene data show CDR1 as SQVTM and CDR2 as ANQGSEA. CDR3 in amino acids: CSVAPSHGQPQHF. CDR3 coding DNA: TGCAGCGTTGCCCCTTCCCACGGGCAGCCCCAGCATTTT.